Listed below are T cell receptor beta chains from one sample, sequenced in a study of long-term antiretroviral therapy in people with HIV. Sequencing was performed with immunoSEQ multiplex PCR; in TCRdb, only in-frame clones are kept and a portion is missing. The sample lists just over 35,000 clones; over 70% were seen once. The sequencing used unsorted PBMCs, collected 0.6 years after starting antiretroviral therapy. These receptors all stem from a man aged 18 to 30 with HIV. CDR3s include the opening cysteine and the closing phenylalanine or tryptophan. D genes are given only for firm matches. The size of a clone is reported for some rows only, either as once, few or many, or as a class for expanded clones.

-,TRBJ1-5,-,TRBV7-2,TGTGCCAGCAGCTTTTTCGGAGGTGATCAGCCCCAGCATTTT,CASSFFGGDQPQHF
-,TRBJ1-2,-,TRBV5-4,TGTGCCAGCAGCTTACTCGGGGGAGGACCTTATGGCTACACCTTC,CASSLLGGGPYGYTF
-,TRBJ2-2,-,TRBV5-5,TGTGCCAGCAGCCGCCGACTGAACACCGGGGAGCTGTTTTTT,CASSRRLNTGELFF
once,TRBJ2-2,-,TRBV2,TGTGCCAGCAGTGACTTAGGGACCCCCGGGGAGCTGTTTTTT,CASSDLGTPGELFF
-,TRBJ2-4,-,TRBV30,TGTGCCTCAGGGGTGGCCAAAAACATTCAGTACTTC,CASGVAKNIQYF
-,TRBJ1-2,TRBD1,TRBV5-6,TGTGCCAGCAGCTCCGACAGGGGGTTTTTTGGCTACACCTTC,CASSSDRGFFGYTF
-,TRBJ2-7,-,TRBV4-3,TGCGCCAGCAGCCAGGGGACCACCTACGAGCAGTACTTC,CASSQGTTYEQYF
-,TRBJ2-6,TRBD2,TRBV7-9,TGTGCCAGCAGCCCCGCCGGGACTAGTTTTGGGGCCAACGTCCTGACTTTC,CASSPAGTSFGANVLTF
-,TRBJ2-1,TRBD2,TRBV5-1,TGCGCCAGCAGCTTGACTAGCGGAAACAATGAGCAGTTCTTC,CASSLTSGNNEQFF
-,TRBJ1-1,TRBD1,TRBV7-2,TGTGCCAGCAGCTCCCAGGGGGCAACTGAAGCTTTCTTT,CASSSQGATEAFF
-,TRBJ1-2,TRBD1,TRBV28,TGTGCCAGCTCCCAGACAGGGATGTTCTATGGCTACACCTTC,CASSQTGMFYGYTF